This T cell receptor (beta chain) was identified in a study of cytomegalovirus exposure and HLA in healthy donors. As for the study in general: Earlier, roughly 120 million unique TCR beta sequences were recovered from around 180 million T cells by an analysis.

Study findings and constraints: Within an earlier analysis, most TCR beta V segments proved productive either about 90% or about 30% of the time. TRBV6-2, TRBV6-3 and some other V segments were excluded as indistinguishable.

Concerning this clone: Its cognate antigen is unknown.

The CDR3 covers 15 residues. In germline, CDR1 is SGHTA, CDR2 FQGNSA. Trimming took 7 bases from V and 9 from J; bases not matched to a gene: 13. Primers for the PCR totalled 60 Vbeta and 13 Jbeta. The data were produced by immunoSEQ multiplex PCR, yet TCRdb's version contains in-frame clones alone and is incomplete. The sample yields around 98,000 clones, 81% seen once. Regarding donors, all were healthy bone marrow donors. The TCR was taken from a man aged 35 to 55 in good health and CMV-seronegative. The gene calls are TRBV7-2 and TRBJ2-1; 9 nucleotides align to TRBD2. Specimen: PBMCs. In nucleotides, the CDR3 is TGTGCCAGCACCGTTAGTGTCTGGCGGGGGGGTGAGCAGTTCTTC. Its translation: CASTVSVWRGGEQFF.